This T cell receptor beta chain was identified in a study of blood T cell repertoires in COVID-19. About the study: COVID-19 samples from acute and convalescent phases originated in the United States, Italy and Spain. PBMCs, B-cell-depleted T cells, or T cells were the source of the cDNA or gDNA that made up the material.

Germline V gene sequence: CDR1 KGHSH, CDR2 LQKENI. The CDR3 is 15 residues long. Trimming took off 4 bases at V and 0 bases at J, with 11 bases between the two ends. In the original processing: It was from reference gene primer amplification that nucleated cell counts were estimated. The method was immunoSEQ multiplex PCR; TCRdb's version includes in-frame clones alone and lacks a portion of them. The DNA was the basis for D and trimming; V, J and clone size are from that table. The table shows 55,000 to 75,000 clones, with around four fifths occurring only once. The sequencing sample was made of peripheral blood. This TCR came from a man aged 60-69 years with acute or convalescent COVID-19. The chain combines TRBV18 with TRBJ2-3; D possibly corresponds to TRBD1 (6 bases). The CDR3 sequence is CASSQGTRSTDTQYF. DNA for the CDR3: TGTGCCAGCTCACAGGGGACAAGGAGCACAGATACGCAGTATTTT.